This T cell receptor beta chain was sequenced for a study of OX40 agonist ivuxolimab in advanced cancers. Study at large: An agonistic human IgG2 monoclonal antibody against OX40 (CD134) was given. Study conclusions and caveats: Among the lowest levels of clonal expansion were found in partial responders at 0.1-3.0 mg/kg.

Germline CDR1 and CDR2: SGHKS and YYEKEE (reference sequence). The V and J ends lost 4 bases and 3 bases respectively, with 11 bases between them. This CDR3 region has 13 residues. Patients were ruled out by autoimmune disease history or systemic immunosuppression. Baseline was the first blood sampling point, followed by cycle 4 day 1 and cycle 7 day 1. On this clone itself: Its matching antigen is unknown.

TCRdb keeps only in-frame clones here, not all; method: immunoSEQ multiplex PCR. The sample holds about 68,000 clones, around 83% seen once. The receptor was derived from an adult with an advanced solid tumor such as melanoma, head and neck, liver or kidney cancer. The sample consisted of CD4+ or CD8+ T cells sorted from blood, taken in a trial of the OX40 agonist ivuxolimab. The V and J genes are TRBV5-5 and TRBJ2-7; no firm D call. The CDR3 region has the DNA TGTGCCAGCAGCGCGCCCCCCCGCTACGAGCAGTACTTC. Translated, it gives CASSAPPRYEQYF.